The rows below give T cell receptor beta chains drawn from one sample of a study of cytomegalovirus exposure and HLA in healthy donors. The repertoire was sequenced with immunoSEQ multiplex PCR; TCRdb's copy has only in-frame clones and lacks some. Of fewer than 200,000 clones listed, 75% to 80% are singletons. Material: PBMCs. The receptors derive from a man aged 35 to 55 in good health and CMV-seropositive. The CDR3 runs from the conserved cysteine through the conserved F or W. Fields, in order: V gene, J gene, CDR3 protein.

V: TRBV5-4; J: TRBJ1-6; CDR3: CASSLAQGDSPLHF
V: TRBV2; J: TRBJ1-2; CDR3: CASKTRGAGYGYTF
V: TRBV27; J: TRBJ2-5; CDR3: CASSFNGYQETQYF
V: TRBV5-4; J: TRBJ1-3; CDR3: CASSFGGAAGNTIYF
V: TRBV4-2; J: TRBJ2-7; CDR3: CASSLDARETSGSSYEQYF
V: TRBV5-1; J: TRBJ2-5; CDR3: CASSLYSGSPQETQYF
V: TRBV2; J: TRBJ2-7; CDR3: CASSAPGQGLLYEQYF
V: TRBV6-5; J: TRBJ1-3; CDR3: CASSYQGGNTIYF
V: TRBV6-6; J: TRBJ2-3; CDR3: CASSPTGDTQYF
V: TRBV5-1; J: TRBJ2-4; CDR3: CASSLGLAKNIQYF
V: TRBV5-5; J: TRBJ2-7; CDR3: CASSGRFNREYEQYF
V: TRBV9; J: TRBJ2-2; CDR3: CASGSLANTGELFF
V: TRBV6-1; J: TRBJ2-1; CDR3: CASRGQGLYHNEQFF
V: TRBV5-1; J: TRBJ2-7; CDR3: CASSLDGGEYYEQYF
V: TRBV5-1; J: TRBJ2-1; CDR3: CASSLGQGASYNEQFF
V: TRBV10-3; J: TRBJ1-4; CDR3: CATQPQATNEKLFF
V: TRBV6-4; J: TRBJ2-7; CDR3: CASSDVRGTGGPEQYF
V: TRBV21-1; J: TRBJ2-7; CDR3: CASGRSGRYEQYF
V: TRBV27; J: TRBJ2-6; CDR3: CASSLILAGAGANGLTF
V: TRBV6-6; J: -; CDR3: CASRRDRRGTYEQYF
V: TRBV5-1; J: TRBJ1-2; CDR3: CASSPGQGGSYGYTF
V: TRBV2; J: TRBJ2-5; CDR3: CASRAGTGGLETQYF
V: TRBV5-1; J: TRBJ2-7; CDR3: CASSLEADTVLQYF
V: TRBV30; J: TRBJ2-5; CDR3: CAWSTVKSLQETQYF
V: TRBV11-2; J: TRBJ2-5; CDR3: CASSPGLAGDRQYF
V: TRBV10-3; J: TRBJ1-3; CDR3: CAISESERGAAGNTIYF
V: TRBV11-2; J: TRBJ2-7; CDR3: CASSFEGRDSYEQYF
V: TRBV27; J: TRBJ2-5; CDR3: CASSPTSEETQYF
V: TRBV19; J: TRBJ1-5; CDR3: CASSTGQGGQPQHF
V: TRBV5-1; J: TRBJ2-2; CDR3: CASSKREGQTGELFF
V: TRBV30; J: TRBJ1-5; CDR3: CAWSGQGVGQPQHF
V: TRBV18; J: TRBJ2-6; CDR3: CASSPSTSSGANVLTF
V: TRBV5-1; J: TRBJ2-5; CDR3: CASSWGDGPRETQYF
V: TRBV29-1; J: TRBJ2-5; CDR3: CSVILPLQETQYF
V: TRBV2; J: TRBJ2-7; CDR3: CASRVGSYEQYF
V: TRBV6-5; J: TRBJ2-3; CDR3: CASSYGSGRGEDTQYF
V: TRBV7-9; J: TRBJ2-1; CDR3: CASSTIAGRSYNEQFF
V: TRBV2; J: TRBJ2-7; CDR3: CASSEQDRGSYEQYF
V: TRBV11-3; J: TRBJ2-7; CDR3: CASSSRLAGSDEQYF
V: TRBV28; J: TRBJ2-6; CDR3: CASSLGESSGANVLTF